This T cell receptor (beta chain) was profiled in a study of blood T cell repertoires in COVID-19. Study-level information: PBMCs, B-cell-depleted T cells, or T cells were the source of the cDNA or gDNA that made up the material.

The CDR3 is 15 residues long. Between the trimmed V and J ends, which lost 4 bases and 4 bases, there was a span of 18 bases. CDR1 and CDR2 from the germline V gene are SGHRS and YFSETQ. In the original analysis: It was from reference gene primer amplification that nucleated cell counts were estimated. The method was immunoSEQ multiplex PCR; TCRdb's version includes in-frame clones alone and lacks a portion of them. The DNA gave D and trimming, while V, J and clone size come from that table. The sample holds tens of thousands of clones, around 85% seen once. The chain has TRBV5-1 and TRBJ2-7; D perhaps matches TRBD2 (6 bases). Sequenced: peripheral blood. This clonotype was sampled from a man between 45 and 60 years old with acute or convalescent COVID-19. The chain's CDR3 is CASSPTGLSWYEQYF. As DNA, the CDR3 is TGCGCCAGCAGCCCAACGGGACTTAGTTGGTACGAGCAGTACTTC.